One and the same sample provided the 32 T cell receptor beta chains below, sequenced in a study of shared T cell receptors in the human thymus. Sequencing was performed with immunoSEQ multiplex PCR; in TCRdb, only in-frame clones are kept and a portion is missing. Among under 850,000 clones listed, around 89% were seen once. These data were likewise used in another study, on human thymus T cells.

Sequencing input: thymocytes. The receptor source for this set is a boy under two years old with a congenital heart defect.

The chain has TRBV10-3 and TRBJ2-1; TRBD1 matches at 10 bases. V was clipped by 3 bases and J by 8 bases; unmatched bases: 10. The germline V gene has CDR1 ENHRY and CDR2 SYGVKD. The length of the CDR3 is 16 residues. The CDR3 DNA follows: TGTGCCATCAGTGACCAGCGACAGGGGGCCTCGGATGAGCAGTTCTTC. It translates to CAISDQRQGASDEQFF.

CDR3 bases: TGTGCCAGTACCGACACCTATGGCTACACCTTC. It translates to CASTDTYGYTF. The chain couples TRBV19 to TRBJ1-2; D uncertain. The CDR3 length is 11 residues. The germline V and J ends were trimmed by 7 bases and 4 bases, with 7 bases remaining between them. The germline V gene has CDR1 LNHDA and CDR2 SQIVND (reference sequence).

This chain connects TRBV10-1 to TRBJ2-2, with 9 bases lining up with TRBD1. V was pared by 10 bases and J by 1 base, with 10 bases of the junction left unmatched. CDR1 and CDR2 (germline): WNHNN, SYGVQD (reference sequence). This CDR3 is 16 amino acids long. CDR3 nucleotide sequence: TGCGCCACTTCCCTGGGGGGACAGGGGAACACCGGGGAGCTGTTTTTT. This sequence encodes CATSLGGQGNTGELFF.

The chain employs TRBV27 and TRBJ2-7; tentatively, D is TRBD1 (5 bases). Germline V gives CDR1 MNHEY, CDR2 SMNVEV (reference sequence). CDR3 length: 17 amino acids. V was shortened by 4 bases and J by 3 bases, with 22 bases between the two germline ends. CDR3 residues: CASSYSVGQGLIYEQYF. The CDR3 DNA reads TGTGCCAGCAGTTACTCAGTTGGTCAGGGCCTGATCTACGAGCAGTACTTC.

This clone was picked up one time. The genes are TRBV30 and TRBJ2-1, with D unclear. CDR1 and CDR2 from the germline V gene are GTSNPN and SVGIG (reference sequence). The CDR3 covers 12 residues. Trimming left V 0 bases short and J 10 bases short, with 10 bases between. Here the CDR3 reads CAWSVGTEEQFF. The DNA of the CDR3 is TGTGCCTGGAGTGTCGGAACGGAGGAGCAGTTCTTC.

This clone has just a few counts. The DNA for the CDR3 is TGTGCCAGCAGTCTACCGGGACTAGCGGCGTACGAGCAGTACTTC. Protein sequence: CASSLPGLAAYEQYF. J is TRBJ2-7 and V is TRBV28, with 11 bases lining up with TRBD2. The germline V gene has CDR1 MDHEN and CDR2 SYDVKM. Trimming removed 5 bases from V and 4 bases from J; junction bases left unmatched: 7. The CDR3 is 15 amino acids. Together with reference TRBV28 and TRBJ2-7, the CDR3 gives the full variable domain: DVKVTQSSRYLVKRTGEKVFLECVQDMDHENMFWYRQDPGLGLRLIYFSYDVKMKEKGDIPEGYSVSREKKERFSLILESASTNQTSMYLCASSLPGLAAYEQYFGPGTRLTVT.

In DNA, the CDR3 is TGTGCCAGTAGTATAGACGGACGGAGGACTAGCGTCGGGAAGTTCTTC. Translation gives CASSIDGRRTSVGKFF. The V and J genes are TRBV19 and TRBJ2-1; 9 bases map to TRBD2. Per germline, CDR1 LNHDA and CDR2 SQIVND (reference sequence). Unmatched junction bases numbered 14, after V lost 0 bases and J lost 14 bases. CDR3 length: 16 residues.

The chain's CDR3 is CASSLDSSGSRPYNEQFF. In DNA form, the CDR3 reads TGCGCCAGCAGCTTGGACTCTAGCGGGAGTAGGCCCTACAATGAGCAGTTCTTC. The rearrangement joins TRBV5-1 to TRBJ2-1; 10 nucleotides line up with TRBD2. CDR1 and CDR2 from the germline V gene are SGHRS and YFSETQ. V lost 0 bases to trimming and J lost 2 bases; unmatched junction nucleotides: 8. CDR3 size: 18 residues. The full variable domain, with the rest looked up from reference TRBV5-1 and TRBJ2-1, is KAGVTQTPRYLIKTRGQQVTLSCSPISGHRSVSWYQQTPGQGLQFLFEYFSETQRNKGNFPGRFSGRQFSNSRSEMNVSTLELGDSALYLCASSLDSSGSRPYNEQFFGPGTRLTVL.

The chain carries TRBV6-5 and TRBJ1-2; D is ambiguous. There are 16 residues in the CDR3. V lost 4 bases and J lost 6, with 21 bases in between. CDR1 and CDR2 (germline): MNHEY, SVGAGI. CDR3 protein: CASSSTRARGGNGYTF. DNA of the CDR3: TGTGCCAGCAGTTCCACTCGGGCCCGGGGTGGGAATGGCTACACCTTC.

V usage is TRBV15 and J usage is TRBJ1-4; no firm D call. The CDR3 sequence is 16 residues long. Trimming took 3 bases from V and 2 from J, leaving 13 bases between them. Per germline, CDR1 LNHNV and CDR2 YYDKDF (reference sequence). CDR3 sequence reads: CATSRVRRRTNEKLFF. In nucleotides, the CDR3 is TGTGCCACCAGCAGGGTACGCCGGAGGACTAATGAAAAACTGTTTTTT. Variable domain in full (rest from reference TRBV15 and TRBJ1-4): DAMVIQNPRYQVTQFGKPVTLSCSQTLNHNVMYWYQQKSSQAPKLLFHYYDKDFNNEADTPDNFQSRRPNTSFCFLDIRSPGLGDTAMYLCATSRVRRRTNEKLFFGSGTQLSVL.

V and J are TRBV30 and TRBJ1-4, with D possibly TRBD1 on 5 matching bases. Germline CDR1 and CDR2: GTSNPN and SVGIG (reference sequence). This CDR3 comprises 13 residues. Trimming removed 3 bases from V and 8 bases from J, with 13 bases in between. The CDR3 coding sequence is TGTGCCTGGAGCCGATCGGGGGGGGAAAAACTGTTTTTT. It yields the protein CAWSRSGGEKLFF. The complete variable domain, with remaining parts taken from reference TRBV30 and TRBJ1-4, reads SQTIHQWPATLVQPVGSPLSLECTVEGTSNPNLYWYRQAAGRGLQLLFYSVGIGQISSEVPQNLSASRPQDRQFILSSKKLLLSDSGFYLCAWSRSGGEKLFFGSGTQLSVL.

This clone has only a few counts. V usage is TRBV19 and J usage is TRBJ2-7; D is possibly TRBD2 (7 bases). CDR3 size: 17 residues. The V and J ends lost 4 bases and 5 bases respectively, with 24 bases between them. Germline lookup yields CDR1 LNHDA and CDR2 SQIVND (reference sequence). The DNA of the CDR3 is TGTGCCAGTAGTACCCCTGAGGGGGGGGGTGGTGAACACGAGCAGTACTTC. This sequence encodes CASSTPEGGGGEHEQYF.

The chain links TRBV6-5 to TRBJ2-1; the D gene is possibly TRBD2 (5 bases). Germline V CDR1 and CDR2: MNHEY, SVGAGI. CDR3 length equals 12 residues. V was cut by 6 bases and J by 9 bases, with 12 bases left in between. CDR3 sequence: CASRPCRGEQFF. In DNA, the CDR3 is TGTGCCAGCAGACCCTGTCGGGGTGAGCAGTTCTTC.

The genes are TRBV7-2 and TRBJ2-7; no firm D call. CDR1 is SGHTA, CDR2 FQGNSA, per germline. CDR3 length: 11 amino acids. V was trimmed by 2 bases and J by 5 bases, leaving 4 bases between them. CDR3 bases: TGTGCCAGCAGCTTACAAAACGAGCAGTACTTC. Translation gives CASSLQNEQYF.

This clone was picked up a small number of times. The chain is built from TRBV19 and TRBJ1-1; D unresolved. Trimming pared 11 bases from V and 3 bases from J, leaving 19 bases between. Germline V gene lookup returns CDR1 LNHDA and CDR2 SQIVND (reference sequence). The CDR3 is 14 amino acids. The CDR3 coding sequence is TGTGCCGGACCCAGCGGATGTCGGGACACTGAAGCTTTCTTT. It encodes CAGPSGCRDTEAFF.

The V call is TRBV4-2, the J call TRBJ2-3; 9 nucleotides align to TRBD2. CDR3 size: 17 residues. Germline assignment: CDR1 LGHNA and CDR2 YNFKEQ. The V and J ends lost 1 base and 5 bases, in that order; junction bases with no gene match: 10. The CDR3 coding sequence is TGTGCCAGCAGCCAAGCCCCGTGGCTAGCGGGGATAGATACGCAGTATTTT. This codes for CASSQAPWLAGIDTQYF.

The chain employs TRBV4-3 and TRBJ2-7, with a possible D match to TRBD1 (6 bases). Per germline, CDR1 LGHNA and CDR2 YSLEER. V gave up 5 bases and J gave up 5 bases, with 13 bases separating them. This CDR3 comprises 13 residues. The CDR3 sequence is CASSLGRGDEQYF. DNA of the CDR3: TGCGCCAGCAGCTTAGGCAGGGGAGACGAGCAGTACTTC.

The V gene is TRBV6-1, the J gene TRBJ2-6; 10 bases agree with TRBD1. This CDR3 has 21 residues. The germline CDR1 and CDR2 sequences are MNHNS and SASEGT. The J segment lost 2 bases and the V segment lost 2 bases, leaving 15 bases of the junction unmatched. Here the CDR3 DNA reads TGTGCCAGCAGTGAATGGGACAGGGGTGGCTTTTTGGGTGCTGGGGCCAACGTCCTGACTTTC. This encodes CASSEWDRGGFLGAGANVLTF.

The CDR3 is CASSIQGDRLNEQFF. The CDR3 nucleotides are TGTGCCAGCAGTATACAGGGGGATCGCCTAAATGAGCAGTTCTTC. This rearrangement joins TRBV2 to TRBJ2-1, with 8 bases matching TRBD1. Germline assignment: CDR1 SNHLY and CDR2 FYNNEI. There are 15 residues in the CDR3. V lost 5 bases to trimming and J lost 7 bases; unmatched junction nucleotides: 10.

This chain links TRBV4-3 with TRBJ2-7; 11 nucleotides agree with TRBD2. The CDR3 contains 20 residues. Germline V CDR1 and CDR2: LGHNA, YSLEER. With V trimmed by 0 bases and J by 3 bases, 16 bases remained unmatched. The CDR3 is CASSQDRRLAGGLGYYEQYF. In DNA form, the CDR3 reads TGCGCCAGCAGCCAAGACAGGAGGCTAGCGGGAGGCTTGGGGTACTACGAGCAGTACTTC.

This clone was seen only a few times. The CDR3 nucleotides read TGTGCCGCCTCCCCAGCGGGACCCTCCTACGAGCAGTACTTC. Protein: CAASPAGPSYEQYF. This chain joins TRBV27 and TRBJ2-7; TRBD2 aligns across 7 bases. The V gene end was trimmed by 11 bases and the J gene end by 0 bases; junction bases not matched to a gene: 10. CDR1 MNHEY and CDR2 SMNVEV come from the germline V gene (reference sequence). The CDR3 totals 14 residues.

The J gene is TRBJ2-4, the V gene TRBV25-1; 12 positions agree with TRBD2. Germline V gene data show CDR1 as MGHDK and CDR2 as SYGVNS. V shed 5 bases and J 8 bases; nucleotides not matched to a gene: 10. The CDR3 contains 16 residues. The CDR3 coding sequence is TGTGCCAGCAGTCCAATGACTAGCGGGAGTGGGGACATTCAGTACTTC. It is translated as CASSPMTSGSGDIQYF.

This chain uses TRBV9 with TRBJ2-3, with 8 bases aligning to TRBD2. J lost 1 base, V lost 0 bases, and 1 base had no gene match. Germline-derived CDR1 and CDR2 are SGDLS and YYNGEE. The CDR3 has 15 residues. CDR3 in amino acids: CASSVGREGTDTQYF. CDR3 DNA sequence: TGTGCCAGCAGCGTAGGGCGGGAGGGCACAGATACGCAGTATTTT.

The chain couples TRBV7-9 to TRBJ2-1; D possibly corresponds to TRBD2 (6 bases). The V and J ends lost 5 bases and 10 bases respectively, with 9 bases between them. Germline CDR1 and CDR2: SEHNR and FQNEAQ (reference sequence). The CDR3 contains 11 residues. CDR3 in amino acids: CASSLGGEQFF. Here the CDR3 DNA reads TGTGCCAGCAGCCTCGGGGGAGAGCAGTTCTTC.

The J gene is TRBJ1-3, the V gene TRBV11-3; tentative D call: TRBD1 (5 bases). Germline-derived CDR1 and CDR2 are SGHNT and YENEEA. The CDR3 totals 13 residues. The V gene lost 4 bases and the J gene lost 9 bases, with 13 bases spanning the gap. CDR3 coding DNA: TGTGCCAGCAGCTCCCGACAGAGTAGCACCATATATTTT. Amino acids: CASSSRQSSTIYF. Combining the CDR3 with reference TRBV11-3 and TRBJ1-3 gives the whole variable domain EAGVVQSPRYKIIEKKQPVAFWCNPISGHNTLYWYLQNLGQGPELLIRYENEEAVDDSQLPKDRFSAERLKGVDSTLKIQPAELGDSAVYLCASSSRQSSTIYFGEGSWLTVV.

The genes are TRBV2 and TRBJ2-1; a weak D match, TRBD2 (6 bases). In germline, CDR1 is SNHLY, CDR2 FYNNEI. V lost 3 bases and J 2 bases, leaving 11 bases between the germline ends. The CDR3 length is 15 residues. In nucleotides, the CDR3 is TGTGCCAGCAGTGATCGGGGAGGAGCCTACAATGAGCAGTTCTTC. It translates to CASSDRGGAYNEQFF.

The J gene is TRBJ1-3, the V gene TRBV7-9; 10 bases agree with TRBD1. Trimming removed 11 bases from V and 7 bases from J; junction bases left unmatched: 8. CDR3 length: 13 residues. CDR1 SEHNR and CDR2 FQNEAQ come from the germline V gene (reference sequence). This CDR3 is CAVQGQGLNTIYF. Written as DNA, the CDR3 is TGTGCCGTCCAGGGACAGGGGCTTAACACCATATATTTT.

The chain recombines TRBV7-2 with TRBJ2-2; TRBD2 matches at 10 bases. Germline assignment: CDR1 SGHTA and CDR2 FQGNSA. Trimming took 0 bases from V and 0 from J; bases not matched to a gene: 1. The CDR3 is 17 amino acids. For the CDR3, the DNA is TGTGCCAGCAGCTTAGCTAGCGGGAGGACGAACACCGGGGAGCTGTTTTTT. It encodes CASSLASGRTNTGELFF.

The J gene is TRBJ2-1, the V gene TRBV28; possibly TRBD1 for D (5 bases). Germline lookup yields CDR1 MDHEN and CDR2 SYDVKM. The CDR3 runs 14 residues. V lost 4 bases, J lost 8 bases, and 15 bases lay in between. The CDR3 DNA sequence: TGTGCCAGCAGTTGGGTTGTCAGGGTAGATGAGCAGTTCTTC. Translating it yields CASSWVVRVDEQFF.

This chain links TRBV29-1 with TRBJ2-7; a possible D gene is TRBD1 (5 bases). Germline lookup yields CDR1 SQVTM and CDR2 ANQGSEA. V was clipped by 5 bases and J by 0 bases, with 14 bases between them. The CDR3 length is 14 residues. CDR3 in DNA: TGCAGCGTTCCAAGGCAGGGAAGCTCCTACGAGCAGTACTTC. Translation gives CSVPRQGSSYEQYF.

The V and J genes are TRBV13 and TRBJ2-7, with a possible D match to TRBD2 (5 bases). CDR3 size: 13 residues. V lost 5 bases to trimming and J lost 5 bases, with 13 bases between them. The germline CDR1 and CDR2 sequences are PRHDT and FYEKMQ (reference sequence). In DNA form, the CDR3 reads TGTGCCAGCAGCCCCAGAGCCGGGGACGAGCAGTACTTC. Protein sequence: CASSPRAGDEQYF.

The CDR3 loop is CASSLRVRSGPSYNEQFF. CDR3 in DNA: TGTGCCAGCAGCTTGAGGGTTAGGAGCGGACCCTCCTACAATGAGCAGTTCTTC. V and J are TRBV7-6 and TRBJ2-1, with D possibly matching TRBD2 (5 bases). Trimming left V 3 bases short and J 0 bases short, with 18 bases between. The CDR3 is 18 residues long. Looked up from germline, CDR1 is SGHVS and CDR2 is FNYEAQ.